The sequence of this TCR beta chain was determined in a study of blood T cell repertoires in COVID-19. Study at large: Spain, Italy and the United States supplied samples that represented acute and convalescent COVID-19.

Per the original data handling: Reference gene primer amplification in the assay estimated nucleated cell counts. The table came from immunoSEQ multiplex PCR; TCRdb's copy has only in-frame clones and leaves some out. D and trimming come from the DNA, and the V and J calls and clone size come from that table. The table has some 160,000 clones, just under 85% seen once. Germline V gene data show CDR1 as SQVTM and CDR2 as ANQGSEA. J lost 5 bases, V lost 7 bases, and 8 bases had no gene match. This CDR3 has 13 residues. The sample comprised peripheral blood. This receptor was obtained from a woman of 80 years or more with COVID-19, enrolled during active disease. The J gene is TRBJ1-1, the V gene TRBV29-1; TRBD1 matches 9 bases. CDR3 DNA: TGCAGCGCCTTGGGACAGGGAAGAACTGAAGCTTTCTTT. Residues: CSALGQGRTEAFF.